The 30 T cell receptor beta chains below all came from one sample that was sequenced in a study of metastatic and nonmetastatic thyroid tumors. Before thyroid surgery, none of the patients had received any treatment. TCRdb used MiXCR to call clones anew from the PCR reads. The table lists about 20,000 clones, under 30% of them singletons. The specimen sequenced was tumor tissue. These TCRs come from a male donor with papillary thyroid cancer or a benign thyroid nodule (not recorded which). Some clones in this sample may be carry-over from other donors' samples.

CDR3 bases: TGTGCCAGCAGTTTAGTCAGGGCCAACACCATATATTTT. Its protein is CASSLVRANTIYF. The chain combines TRBV28 with TRBJ1-3; D possibly corresponds to TRBD1 (5 bases). This CDR3 spans 13 amino acids. The V end lost 2 bases, the J end lost 7 bases, and 9 bases lay between the germline ends. Germline V lookup: CDR1 MDHEN, CDR2 SYDVKM.

This clone appeared many times. CDR3 sequence: CASSVQGVTSGGPNNEQFF. The CDR3 coding sequence is TGTGCCAGCAGCGTACAGGGTGTGACTAGCGGGGGGCCCAACAATGAGCAGTTCTTC. The V call is TRBV9, the J call TRBJ2-1; 13 nucleotides align to TRBD2. The V segment lost 1 base and the J segment 5 bases; nucleotides outside the gene matches: 12. The CDR3 covers 19 residues. The V gene's germline CDR1 is SGDLS and CDR2 YYNGEE.

V is TRBV11-2 and J is TRBJ2-7, with TRBD1 matching over 9 bases. CDR1 and CDR2 (germline): SGHAT, FQNNGV. The CDR3 consists of 14 residues. Trimming at V came to 1 base and at J to 4 bases, leaving 2 bases not matched to a gene. The CDR3 spells CASSLGTGAYEQYF. The DNA of the CDR3 is TGTGCCAGCAGCTTAGGGACAGGGGCATACGAGCAGTACTTC.

V is TRBV7-9 and J is TRBJ2-7, with D tentatively TRBD1 (6 bases). CDR3 size: 10 residues. V lost 5 bases and J lost 8, with 7 bases in between. Germline values: CDR1 SEHNR, CDR2 FQNEAQ (reference sequence). The CDR3 DNA sequence: TGTGCCAGCAGCGGACAGCAGCAGTACTTC. This translates into CASSGQQQYF.

The table lists this clone with many counts. V gene TRBV7-9 combines with J gene TRBJ1-1, with D possibly matching TRBD1 (6 bases). The CDR3 is 13 residues long. Trimming took off 4 bases at V and 4 bases at J, with 10 bases between the two ends. Germline-derived CDR1 and CDR2 are SEHNR and FQNEAQ (reference sequence). The CDR3 bases are TGTGCCAGCAGCTCCACGGGGGCCACTGAAGCTTTCTTT. Translated, it gives CASSSTGATEAFF.

In its sample, this clone was seen a few times. The chain links TRBV20-1 to TRBJ2-7, with D perhaps being TRBD1 or TRBD2 (5 bases each). The CDR3 is 15 residues long. Trimming took off 4 bases at V and 4 bases at J, with 20 bases between the two ends. CDR1 and CDR2 (germline): DFQATT, SNEGSKA (reference sequence). The DNA of the CDR3 is TGCAGTGCTACCGGGACGGTCCCCCCTAAATACGAGCAGTACTTC. Its protein product is CSATGTVPPKYEQYF.

This chain links TRBV9 with TRBJ2-7; D is possibly TRBD2 (6 bases). Looked up from germline, CDR1 is SGDLS and CDR2 is YYNGEE. This CDR3 is built from 15 residues. With 5 bases removed from V and 5 bases from J, the gap between germline ends came to 20 bases. In DNA, the CDR3 is TGTGCCAGCAGGCCAGTGGGGGGAATCGGGGACGAGCAGTACTTC. This codes for CASRPVGGIGDEQYF.

This clone appeared many times. This chain joins TRBV19 and TRBJ2-1, with 13 bases identical to TRBD2. Germline V gives CDR1 LNHDA, CDR2 SQIVND (reference sequence). The V and J ends lost 2 bases and 5 bases, in that order; junction bases with no gene match: 6. This CDR3 region has 17 residues. The CDR3 loop reads CASSIIGLAGADNEQFF. The CDR3 DNA reads TGTGCCAGTAGTATAATTGGACTAGCGGGAGCCGACAATGAGCAGTTCTTC.

This chain connects TRBV7-8 to TRBJ2-1; D may match TRBD1 or TRBD2 (5 bases each). The germline V and J ends were trimmed by 8 bases and 2 bases, with 13 bases remaining between them. CDR1 is SGHVS and CDR2 is FQNEAQ in the germline V gene. The CDR3 contains 14 residues. CDR3 nucleotide sequence: TGTGCCAGCGGTAGGGGAGAGGCCTACAATGAGCAGTTCTTC. Residues: CASGRGEAYNEQFF.

This clone was seen only a few times. The rearrangement links TRBV6-1 to TRBJ1-2, with D tentatively TRBD1 (5 bases). The CDR3 extends over 15 amino acids. CDR1 MNHNS and CDR2 SASEGT come from the germline V gene. Trimming pared 8 bases from V and 4 bases from J, leaving 20 bases between. CDR3 region: CASGTIHRGSYGYTF. CDR3 coding DNA: TGTGCCAGCGGAACAATCCATCGGGGGAGCTATGGCTACACCTTC.

This clone is labeled as medium-sized. V is TRBV19 and J is TRBJ1-2; a possible D gene is TRBD1 (6 bases). The CDR3 is made up of 16 amino acids. Looked up from germline, CDR1 is LNHDA and CDR2 is SQIVND (reference sequence). V dropped 1 base and J dropped 5 bases, with 17 bases sitting between them. CDR3 residues: CASSIVYGGAGYGYTF. CDR3 nucleotides: TGTGCCAGTAGTATAGTATACGGGGGCGCAGGGTATGGCTACACCTTC.

This clone showed up just a few times. The CDR3 DNA reads as TGCGCCAGCAGCTTGGGGGGTAGCGGGAGGGCCTACGAGCAGTACTTC. This gives the protein CASSLGGSGRAYEQYF. The gene calls are TRBV5-1 and TRBJ2-7; 11 bases line up with TRBD2. V gave up 0 bases and J gave up 2 bases; unmatched junction bases: 4. This CDR3 is 16 amino acids long. CDR1 and CDR2 (germline): SGHRS, YFSETQ.

The J gene is TRBJ1-1, the V gene TRBV7-2; D call uncertain. There are 14 residues in the CDR3. Germline CDR1 reads SGHTA; CDR2 reads FQGNSA. V lost 5 bases and J 4 bases, leaving 14 bases between the germline ends. The CDR3 spells CASSRYMPSTEAFF. The CDR3 DNA is TGTGCCAGCAGCCGATACATGCCCAGCACTGAAGCTTTCTTT. The whole variable domain, remainder taken from reference TRBV7-2 and TRBJ1-1, is GAGVSQSPSNKVTEKGKDVELRCDPISGHTALYWYRQSLGQGLEFLIYFQGNSAPDKSGLPSDRFSAERTGGSVSTLTIQRTQQEDSAVYLCASSRYMPSTEAFFGQGTRLTVV.

This clone was counted only a few times. The chain combines TRBV28 with TRBJ1-6; weak D call: TRBD1 (5 bases). Germline lookup yields CDR1 MDHEN and CDR2 SYDVKM. This CDR3 has 13 residues. V was trimmed by 8 bases and J by 9 bases, leaving 14 bases between them. CDR3 bases: TGTGCCAGCGCGGGCAGGGCCACTTCACCCCTCCACTTT. Translated, it gives CASAGRATSPLHF.

This clone was seen ten or more times. The rearrangement uses TRBV5-1 and TRBJ2-1; the D gene is possibly TRBD2 (7 bases). With 2 bases removed from V and 8 bases from J, the gap between germline ends came to 17 bases. From germline, CDR1 is SGHRS and CDR2 YFSETQ. The CDR3 has 15 residues. CDR3 DNA sequence: TGCGCCAGCAGCTTCGGGGGGCGGTTAGTCGATGAGCAGTTCTTC. This translates into CASSFGGRLVDEQFF.

As to this clone: A read error may account for a junction end that differs from germline. CDR3 residues: CASSRSSYHSPLHF. For the CDR3, the DNA is TGTGCCAGCAGTAGGAGTTCCTATCATTCACCCCTCCACTTT. The chain is built from TRBV27 and TRBJ1-6; D ambiguous. The germline V gene encodes CDR1 MNHEY and CDR2 SMNVEV (reference sequence). This CDR3 is built from 14 residues.

V gene TRBV20-1 combines with J gene TRBJ1-5; D ambiguous. The CDR3 has 15 residues. Trimming shortened V by 4 bases and J by 0 bases, and 13 bases separated the two germline ends. CDR1 is DFQATT and CDR2 is SNEGSKA in the germline V gene (reference sequence). Written as DNA, the CDR3 is TGCAGTGCTATTGGGATAGAGTATAGCAATCAGCCCCAGCATTTT. As protein: CSAIGIEYSNQPQHF.

This clone was picked up a small number of times. Other DNA sequences from this sample encode an identical CDR3 as well. The chain joins TRBV27 to TRBJ1-2, with D unresolved. Trimming stripped 0 bases from V and 8 bases from J, with 16 bases between. The CDR3 is 15 residues long. The germline CDR1 and CDR2 sequences are MNHEY and SMNVEV (reference sequence). The CDR3 sequence is CASSLSSGLRYGYTF. The CDR3 DNA follows: TGTGCCAGCAGTTTATCCTCCGGGTTGAGGTACGGCTACACCTTC.

This clone occurred a few times. The chain uses TRBV24-1 and TRBJ2-3, with 7 bases identical to TRBD1. Germline V lookup: CDR1 KGHDR, CDR2 SFDVKD. The CDR3 loop spans 13 amino acids. Trimming removed 10 bases from V and 6 bases from J; junction bases left unmatched: 9. The chain's CDR3 is CATTQGPYDTQYF. Written as DNA, the CDR3 is TGTGCCACGACACAGGGGCCGTACGATACGCAGTATTTT.

This clone showed up many times. The chain combines TRBV12-3 or TRBV12-4 with TRBJ2-5; D may correspond to TRBD1 or TRBD2 (6 bases each). The length of the CDR3 is 14 residues. Trimming cost V 2 bases and J 5 bases, with 12 bases left between them. The CDR3 DNA sequence: TGTGCCAGCAGTTTAAGGGGGGCTGGCGAGACCCAGTACTTC. This encodes CASSLRGAGETQYF.

By its share, this clone is medium-sized. This chain joins TRBV5-1 and TRBJ2-1, with 11 bases that match TRBD2. The germline gives CDR1 SGHRS, CDR2 YFSETQ. V was clipped by 2 bases and J by 6 bases; unmatched bases: 4. The CDR3 is made up of 15 amino acids. The CDR3 is CASSFTLAGGNEQFF. In DNA form, the CDR3 reads TGCGCCAGCAGCTTTACCCTAGCGGGAGGCAATGAGCAGTTCTTC.

This clone showed up just a few times. V gene TRBV6-1 combines with J gene TRBJ1-1; D is undetermined. V was pared by 5 bases and J by 6 bases, with 22 bases between. In germline, CDR1 is MNHNS, CDR2 SASEGT. There are 16 residues in the CDR3. Here the CDR3 reads CASSTVREGRSAEAFF. In DNA form, the CDR3 reads TGTGCCAGCAGTACCGTCCGTGAGGGCCGATCAGCTGAAGCTTTCTTT.

This clone has a count of ten or more. The chain joins TRBV7-6 to TRBJ2-3; D might be TRBD1 or TRBD2, each matching 5 bases. This CDR3 comprises 14 residues. With 4 bases removed from V and 3 bases from J, the gap between germline ends came to 11 bases. The V gene's germline CDR1 is SGHVS and CDR2 FNYEAQ. CDR3 in amino acids: CASSSGTGTDTQYF. DNA for the CDR3: TGTGCCAGCAGCTCCGGGACCGGGACAGATACGCAGTATTTT.

This clone turned up a few times. The rearrangement uses TRBV10-3 and TRBJ1-1; no definite D call. Germline loops: CDR1 ENHRY, CDR2 SYGVKD. The CDR3 runs to 13 residues. Deletions cut 5 bases from V and 8 bases from J, with 15 bases between. The chain's CDR3 is CAISTRPSSEAFF. The CDR3 DNA sequence: TGTGCCATCAGTACCAGGCCGTCTTCAGAAGCTTTCTTT.

A few counts support this clone. V gene TRBV19 combines with J gene TRBJ2-2; TRBD1 might be the D (6 bases). The CDR3 length is 15 residues. The V gene lost 1 base and the J gene lost 4 bases, with 10 bases spanning the gap. The germline V gene encodes CDR1 LNHDA and CDR2 SQIVND (reference sequence). CDR3 amino acids: CASSIGNRVTGELFF. In DNA form, the CDR3 reads TGTGCCAGTAGTATAGGAAACAGGGTCACCGGGGAGCTGTTTTTT.

The J gene is TRBJ1-1, the V gene TRBV19; D is unresolved. Germline V lookup: CDR1 LNHDA, CDR2 SQIVND (reference sequence). The CDR3 totals 17 residues. V dropped 5 bases and J dropped 3 bases, with 22 bases sitting between them. The CDR3 sequence: CASSPGRYRSGDTEAFF. In DNA form, the CDR3 reads TGTGCCAGTAGTCCGGGAAGGTATCGATCTGGGGACACTGAAGCTTTCTTT.

Concerning this clone itself: No conserved phenylalanine or tryptophan ends this CDR3, so it is likely a read error. The V call is TRBV6-2 or TRBV6-3, the J call TRBJ2-3; D ambiguous. Germline values: CDR1 MNHEY, CDR2 SVGEGT. Trimming shortened V by 6 bases and J by 6 bases, and 10 bases separated the two germline ends. The CDR3 covers 12 residues. The CDR3 protein is CASSRDRDTQYL. Written as DNA, the CDR3 is TGTGCCAGCAGCCGAGATCGGGATACGCAGTATTTG.

The CDR3 sequence is CSERRGRAYEQYF. In DNA, the CDR3 is TGCAGTGAACGGCGCGGGAGGGCTTACGAGCAGTACTTC. This chain connects TRBV20-1 to TRBJ2-7; 9 bases agree with TRBD2. Germline V gene data show CDR1 as DFQATT and CDR2 as SNEGSKA (reference sequence). This CDR3 has 13 residues. J lost 4 bases, V lost 7 bases, and 8 bases had no gene match.

The rearrangement joins TRBV30 to TRBJ1-4; TRBD1 is a possible D gene (6 bases). Trimming took off 2 bases at V and 8 bases at J, with 12 bases between the two ends. Germline CDR1 GTSNPN, CDR2 SVGIG (reference sequence). The CDR3 runs 13 residues. The CDR3 loop is CAWSRQVKEKLFF. CDR3 nucleotides: TGTGCCTGGAGTCGACAGGTTAAGGAAAAACTGTTTTTT.

The rearrangement joins TRBV5-1 to TRBJ1-3; unclear D gene. This CDR3 is built from 12 residues. V lost 5 bases and J lost 8, with 11 bases in between. Germline V lookup: CDR1 SGHRS, CDR2 YFSETQ. In DNA form, the CDR3 reads TGCGCCAGCAGAAGAGAGGAGGACACCATATATTTT. As protein: CASRREEDTIYF.